This T cell receptor beta chain was identified in a study of blood T cell repertoires in COVID-19. Study background: PBMCs, B-cell-depleted T cells, or T cells were the source of the cDNA or gDNA that made up the material.

The CDR3 runs 15 residues. The V gene's germline CDR1 is SGHRS and CDR2 YFSETQ. V trimming: 5 bases; J trimming: 3 bases; junction bases outside the gene matches: 4. Here immunoSEQ multiplex PCR was the method, and the copy in TCRdb shows in-frame clones only, minus some. The sample lists 430,000 or so clones; 70% to 90% were seen once. The source material was peripheral blood. This TCR was sampled from a man aged 18 to 35 with COVID-19, enrolled during active disease. V usage is TRBV5-1 and J usage is TRBJ1-4; 10 bases fit TRBD1. DNA for the CDR3: TGCGCCAGCAGGGACAGGGGGTCGTCTAATGAAAAACTGTTTTTT. Residues: CASRDRGSSNEKLFF.